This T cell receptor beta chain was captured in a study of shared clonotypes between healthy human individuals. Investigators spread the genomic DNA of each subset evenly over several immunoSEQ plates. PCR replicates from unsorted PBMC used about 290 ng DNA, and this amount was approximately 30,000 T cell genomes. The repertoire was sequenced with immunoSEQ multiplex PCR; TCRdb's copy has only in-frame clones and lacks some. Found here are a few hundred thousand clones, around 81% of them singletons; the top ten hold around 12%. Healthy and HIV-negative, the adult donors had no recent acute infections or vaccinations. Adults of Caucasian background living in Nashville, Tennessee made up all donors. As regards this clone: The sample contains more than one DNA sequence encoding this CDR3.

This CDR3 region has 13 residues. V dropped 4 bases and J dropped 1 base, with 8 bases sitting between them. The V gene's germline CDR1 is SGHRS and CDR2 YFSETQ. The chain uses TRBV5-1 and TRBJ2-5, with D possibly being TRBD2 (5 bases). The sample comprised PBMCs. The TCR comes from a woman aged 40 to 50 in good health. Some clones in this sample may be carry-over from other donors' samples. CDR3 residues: CASSPGIQETQYF. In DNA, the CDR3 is TGCGCCAGCAGCCCGGGAATCCAAGAGACCCAGTACTTC.